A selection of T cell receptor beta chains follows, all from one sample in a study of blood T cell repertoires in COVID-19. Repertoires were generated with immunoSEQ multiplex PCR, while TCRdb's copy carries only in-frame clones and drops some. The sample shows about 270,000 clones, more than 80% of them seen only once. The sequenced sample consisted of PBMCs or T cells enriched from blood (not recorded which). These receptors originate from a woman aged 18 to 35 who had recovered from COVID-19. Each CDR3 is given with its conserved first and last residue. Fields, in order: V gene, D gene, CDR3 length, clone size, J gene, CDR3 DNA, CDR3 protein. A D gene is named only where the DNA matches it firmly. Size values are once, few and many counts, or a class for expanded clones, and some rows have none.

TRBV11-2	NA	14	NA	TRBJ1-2	TGTGCCAGCAGCTTAGGGCAGGGCCATTATGGCTACACCTTC	CASSLGQGHYGYTF
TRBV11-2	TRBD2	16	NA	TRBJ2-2	TGTGCCAGCAGCCCTAGGGGCGGGGGGGTCCCCGGGGAGCTGTTTTTT	CASSPRGGGVPGELFF
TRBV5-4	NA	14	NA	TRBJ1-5	TGTGCCAGCAGCTCTCGCGGGGACAATCAGCCCCAGCATTTT	CASSSRGDNQPQHF
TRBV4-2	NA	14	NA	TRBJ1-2	TGTGCCAGCAGCCGTACAGGAGGGGAGTGGGGCTACACCTTC	CASSRTGGEWGYTF
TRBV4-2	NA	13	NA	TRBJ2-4	TGTGCCAGCAGCCACGATAGCCGAAACATTCAGTACTTC	CASSHDSRNIQYF
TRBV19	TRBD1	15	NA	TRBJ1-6	TGTGCCAGTACCGGGGACAGGGTGAATAATTCACCCCTCCACTTT	CASTGDRVNNSPLHF
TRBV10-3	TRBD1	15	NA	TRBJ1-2	TGTGCCATCAGTGAGTCGAGGGACAGGGGATATGGCTACACCTTC	CAISESRDRGYGYTF
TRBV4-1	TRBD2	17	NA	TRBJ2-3	TGCGCCAGCAGCCAAGATCAAGCGGGGGGACCCACAGATACGCAGTATTTT	CASSQDQAGGPTDTQYF
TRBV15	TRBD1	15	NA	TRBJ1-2	TGTGCCACCAGCATGCACATGACAGGGGAGAATGGCTACACCTTC	CATSMHMTGENGYTF
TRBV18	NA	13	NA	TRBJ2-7	TGTGCCAGCTCACCAGGGCCGGGGGACGAGCAGTACTTC	CASSPGPGDEQYF
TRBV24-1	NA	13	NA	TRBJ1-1	TGTGCCACCGATTATTTTCGGGTGGTTGAAGCTTTCTTT	CATDYFRVVEAFF
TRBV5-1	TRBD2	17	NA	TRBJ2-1	TGCGCCAGCAGCCTTGGGACTAGCGGGGCCATGAACAATGAGCAGTTCTTC	CASSLGTSGAMNNEQFF
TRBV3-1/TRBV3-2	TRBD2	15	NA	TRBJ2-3	TGTGCCAGCAGCCCAATAGCGGGGGACACAGATACGCAGTATTTT	CASSPIAGDTDTQYF
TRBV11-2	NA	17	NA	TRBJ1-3	TGTGCCAGCAGCTCCAACCTCGACAGGTACTCTGGAAACACCATATATTTT	CASSSNLDRYSGNTIYF
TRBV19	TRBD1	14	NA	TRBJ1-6	TGTGCCAGCCGACAGGGGCTAGCTAATTCACCCCTCCACTTT	CASRQGLANSPLHF
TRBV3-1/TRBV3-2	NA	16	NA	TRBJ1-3	TGTGCCAGCAGCCCGGGGGTGGGCCTCTCTGGAAACACCATATATTTT	CASSPGVGLSGNTIYF
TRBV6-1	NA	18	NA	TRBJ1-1	TGTGCCAGCAGTGAACGATCCCCCTTCGGGGTTATGAACACTGAAGCTTTCTTT	CASSERSPFGVMNTEAFF
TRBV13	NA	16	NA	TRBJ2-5	TGTGCCAGCAGCTTAGCCTTTGAGACAGAACAAGAGACCCAGTACTTC	CASSLAFETEQETQYF
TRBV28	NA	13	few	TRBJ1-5	TGTGCCAGCAGTTATGGCCGCAATCAGCCCCAGCATTTT	CASSYGRNQPQHF
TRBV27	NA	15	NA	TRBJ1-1	TGTGCCAGCAGTCTACCCACCGAGGGGGATAGTGAAGCTTTCTTT	CASSLPTEGDSEAFF
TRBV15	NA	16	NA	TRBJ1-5	TGTGCCACCAGCAGGGGGATAAGGGGGTATGGTCAGCCCCAGCATTTT	CATSRGIRGYGQPQHF
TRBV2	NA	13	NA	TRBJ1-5	TGTGCCAGCAGTGACAGAAAAAATCAGCCCCAGCATTTT	CASSDRKNQPQHF
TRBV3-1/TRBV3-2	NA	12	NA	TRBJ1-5	TGTGCCAGCAGCGTACAGAATCAGCCCCAGCATTTT	CASSVQNQPQHF
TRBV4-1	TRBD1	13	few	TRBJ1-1	TGCGCCAGCAGGGGGACAGGGTACACTGAAGCTTTCTTT	CASRGTGYTEAFF
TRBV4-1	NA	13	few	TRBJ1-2	TGCGCCAGCAGCCAAGAACCAAGGGAGGGCTACACCTTC	CASSQEPREGYTF
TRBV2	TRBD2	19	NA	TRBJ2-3	TGTGCCAGCAGTGGGGGACTAGCGGGGACTTACTTAGCCACAGATACGCAGTATTTT	CASSGGLAGTYLATDTQYF
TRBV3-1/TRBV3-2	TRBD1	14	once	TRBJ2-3	TGTGCCAGCAGCCTCGACAGGGGGGCAGATACGCAGTATTTT	CASSLDRGADTQYF
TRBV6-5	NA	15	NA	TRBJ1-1	TGTGCCAGCAGCAACCCCACAGGGTTGGACACTGAAGCTTTCTTT	CASSNPTGLDTEAFF
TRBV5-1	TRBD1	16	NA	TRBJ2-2	TGCGCCAGCAGCTTCGGACAGGGGAGTATCACCGGGGAGCTGTTTTTT	CASSFGQGSITGELFF
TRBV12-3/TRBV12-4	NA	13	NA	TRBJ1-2	TGTGCCAGCAGTTCGACAGGTGAAGGGGGCTACACCTTC	CASSSTGEGGYTF
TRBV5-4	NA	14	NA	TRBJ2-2	TGTGCCAGCAGCTTGACGGGTGTCACCGGGGAGCTGTTTTTT	CASSLTGVTGELFF
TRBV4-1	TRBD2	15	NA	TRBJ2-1	TGCGCCAGCAGCTCCCGACTAGCGGGGGGCAATGAGCAGTTCTTC	CASSSRLAGGNEQFF
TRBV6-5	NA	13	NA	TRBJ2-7	TGTGCCAGCAGTTACTCTAGGAGTTCCGAGCAGTACTTC	CASSYSRSSEQYF
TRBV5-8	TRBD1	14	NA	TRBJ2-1	TGTGCCAGCAGCTTGGGCTCAGGGGGCCACGAGCAGTTCTTC	CASSLGSGGHEQFF
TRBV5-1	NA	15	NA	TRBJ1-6	TGCGCCAGCAGCTTGGCAGGCAGGGGCCGTTCACCCCTCCACTTT	CASSLAGRGRSPLHF
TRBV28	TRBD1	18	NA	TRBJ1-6	TGTGCCAGCAGTACCCCTCGGACAGGAGACATTGGTAATTCACCCCTCCACTTT	CASSTPRTGDIGNSPLHF
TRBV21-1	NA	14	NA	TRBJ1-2	TGTGCCAGCAGCAAAGACAGGGCAAACTATGGCTACACCTTC	CASSKDRANYGYTF
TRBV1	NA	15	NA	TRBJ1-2	TGCACCAGCAGCCAGGGTACAGGGGTAAACTATGGCTACACCTTC	CTSSQGTGVNYGYTF